Shown below are 9 T cell receptor beta chains from a single sample sequenced in a study of blood T cells in healthy people across ages. Sample-barcoded 5' priming and a J-beta primer mix drove a second PCR of about 7 to 12 cycles. TCRdb called the 5' RACE reads again in MiXCR, with one record for every CDR3 protein. The sample yields 700,000 or so distinct CDR3 sequences, about 24% seen once. Sequencing was carried out using blood. The receptors here all came from a man between 65 and 80 years old in good health.

The chain uses TRBV21-1 and TRBJ2-5; the table's D call TRBD1 went unverified against the DNA. Near its end, the DNA agrees better with TRBJ2-7, so the J call may be wrong. TRBV21-1 is a pseudogene locus. The CDR3 has 17 residues. CDR3 amino acids: CASSKGQVTGRSYEQYV. Here the CDR3 DNA reads TGTGCCAGCAGCAAAGGCCAAGTGACAGGGAGAAGCTACGAGCAGTACGTC.

The chain links TRBV5-1 to TRBJ1-3; 7 bases match TRBD1. CDR3 length equals 14 residues. The germline V gene has CDR1 SGHRS and CDR2 YFSETQ. Losses at the gene ends were 5 bases for V and 2 bases for J; bases not matched to a gene: 4. This CDR3 is CASRTGSAGNTIYF. The CDR3 nucleotides read TGCGCCAGCAGGACAGGGTCCGCTGGAAACACCATATATTTT.

This clonotype occurred many times. V is TRBV29-1 and J is TRBJ2-3; 10 nucleotides line up with TRBD2. The CDR3 is 14 residues long. CDR1 and CDR2 from the germline V gene are SQVTM and ANQGSEA. The V segment lost 4 bases and the J segment 1 base; nucleotides outside the gene matches: 2. CDR3 coding DNA: TGCAGCGTTGCCGGGACTAGCGGCACAGATACGCAGTATTTT. This translates into CSVAGTSGTDTQYF.

This clonotype has a handful of counts. V usage is TRBV30 and J usage is TRBJ1-5; no firm D call. Trimming removed 3 bases at V and 7 bases at J, with 16 bases between. This CDR3 region has 14 residues. Germline CDR1 is GTSNPN and CDR2 is SVGIG (reference sequence). The CDR3 DNA follows: TGTGCCTGGAGCGTCGGGGTGGGCGCCCAGCCCCAGCATTTT. This encodes CAWSVGVGAQPQHF.

This clonotype was seen more than once but under ten times. The V call is TRBV7-2, the J call TRBJ1-2; a possible D gene is TRBD1 (6 bases). This CDR3 spans 16 amino acids. Germline V gene sequence: CDR1 SGHTA, CDR2 FQGNSA. Trimming took 1 base from V and 5 from J, leaving 17 bases between them. The CDR3 reads CASSLGQGSARYGYTF. The CDR3 region has the DNA TGTGCCAGCAGCTTAGGGCAGGGGTCAGCTCGGTATGGCTACACCTTC.

The table lists this clonotype with a few counts. The rearrangement uses TRBV27 and TRBJ1-6, with a possible D match to TRBD1 (5 bases). Germline V CDR1 and CDR2: MNHEY, SMNVEV (reference sequence). V lost 3 bases to trimming and J lost 9 bases, with 21 bases between them. CDR3 length: 17 residues. The DNA for the CDR3 is TGTGCCAGCAGTTTTGAGCGGGGGACTCTGGGAATTTCACCCCTCCACTTT. Its protein is CASSFERGTLGISPLHF.

In its sample, this clonotype was seen a few times. This chain uses TRBV6-6 with TRBJ2-5; D gene unclear. The J call is doubtful: the DNA matches TRBJ2-7 better. Germline V lookup: CDR1 MNHNY, CDR2 SVGAGI (reference sequence). This CDR3 region has 11 residues. CDR3 nucleotides: TGTGCCAGCGCAGATAACTACGAGCAGTACTTC. This encodes CASADNYEQYF.

This clonotype has more than one count but fewer than ten. The chain combines TRBV5-1 with TRBJ1-2; D unresolved. The CDR3 extends over 12 amino acids. V was clipped by 7 bases and J by 7 bases, with 14 bases between them. CDR1 SGHRS and CDR2 YFSETQ come from the germline V gene. The CDR3 loop is CASSLEWGGYTF. CDR3 coding DNA: TGCGCCAGCTCCCTCGAGTGGGGTGGCTACACCTTC.

This chain connects TRBV9 to TRBJ2-3, with a possible D match to TRBD1 (6 bases). The CDR3 is made up of 15 amino acids. V lost 6 bases and J 2 bases, leaving 16 bases between the germline ends. Germline CDR1 SGDLS, CDR2 YYNGEE. The CDR3 coding sequence is TGTGCCAGCACAAAGGGGGTAGCTTACACAGATACGCAGTATTTT. This encodes CASTKGVAYTDTQYF.